This T cell receptor (beta chain) was captured by sequencing in a study of spatial heterogeneity in lung cancer. This clonotype was detected ten times or more. Time point specified: sample taken at primary tumor resection. TCRs were sequenced from unsorted whole RNA of tumor, nontumor lung or PBMC. TCRdb independently ran MiXCR on the 5' RACE reads; one entry per CDR3 protein. The sample records about 11,000 distinct CDR3 sequences, 15% to 20% being singletons. This CDR3 has 15 residues. The junction had 7 bases not matched to a gene; V was cut back by 3 bases and J by 4 bases. Germline values: CDR1 SQVTM, CDR2 ANQGSEA.

The source was PBMCs, collected at surgery. The receptor's source is a male donor with early-stage non-small cell lung cancer. The chain has TRBV29-1 and TRBJ2-3; 10 bases agree with TRBD2. The CDR3, as DNA: TGCAGCGTTGATCGGCTAGCGGGAGCGGCAGATACGCAGTATTTT. Its translation is CSVDRLAGAADTQYF.